This T cell receptor (beta chain) was profiled in a study of metastatic and nonmetastatic thyroid tumors. In the authors' workflow: Building a distant-metastasis classifier for papillary thyroid cancer drew on CDR3 differences across clinicopathological groups. Through MiXCR, TCRdb re-clonotyped the PCR reads. Here the V and J calls rest on TCRdb's processing, not on the authors' analysis. The sample has about 39,000 clones, roughly 18% seen once. From germline, CDR1 is DFQATT and CDR2 SNEGSKA (reference sequence). The CDR3 spans 14 residues. V trimming: 1 base; J trimming: 2 bases; junction bases outside the gene matches: 4. All patients were treatment-naive before thyroid surgery. This clone occurred many times. Its target is unknown. Findings of the study overall: When malignant thyroid tumors were compared with benign nodules, TCR beta diversity was reportedly significantly higher in the malignant tumors. This held in both blood and tumor samples.

This clonotype originated in a female donor with papillary thyroid cancer or a benign thyroid nodule (not recorded which). Some clones in this sample may be carry-over from other donors' samples. The chain links TRBV20-1 to TRBJ2-7, with TRBD1 identical over 8 bases. The material sequenced was blood. The CDR3 DNA is TGCAGTGCTAGAGGGGACAGGCGCACCTACGAGCAGTACTTC. Protein product: CSARGDRRTYEQYF.